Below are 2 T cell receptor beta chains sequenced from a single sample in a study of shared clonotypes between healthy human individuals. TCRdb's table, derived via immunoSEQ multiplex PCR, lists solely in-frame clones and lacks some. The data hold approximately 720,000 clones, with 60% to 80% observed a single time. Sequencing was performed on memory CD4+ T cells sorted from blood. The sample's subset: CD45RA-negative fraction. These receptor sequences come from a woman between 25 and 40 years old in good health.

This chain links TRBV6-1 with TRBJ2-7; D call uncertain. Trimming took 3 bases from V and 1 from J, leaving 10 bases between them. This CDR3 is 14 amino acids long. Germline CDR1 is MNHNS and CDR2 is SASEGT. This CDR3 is CASSENLGSYEQYF. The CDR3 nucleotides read TGTGCCAGCAGTGAGAATCTAGGGTCCTACGAGCAGTACTTC.

CDR3 loop: CASSPLGLAGYEQYF. For the CDR3, the DNA is TGTGCCAGCAGCCCCCTGGGACTAGCAGGCTACGAGCAGTACTTC. The gene calls are TRBV7-8 and TRBJ2-7, with 9 bases fitting TRBD2. The CDR3 has 15 residues. Per germline, CDR1 SGHVS and CDR2 FQNEAQ. With 5 bases clipped from V and 3 bases from J, the junction kept 8 bases outside the gene matches.